Shown below are 7 T cell receptor beta chains from a single sample sequenced in a study of T cell responses to AZD1222 COVID-19 vaccine. Assay: immunoSEQ multiplex PCR; the TCRdb copy retains only in-frame clones and omits some. This table holds just under 80,000 clones, more than 85% found once. This specimen was peripheral blood, taken 28 days after the second AZD1222 dose. These receptors were obtained from an adult who received the AZD1222 COVID-19 vaccine.

V is TRBV5-6 and J is TRBJ1-2; no definite D call. Germline CDR1 SGHDT, CDR2 YYEEEE. The CDR3 spans 13 residues. Between the trimmed V and J ends, which lost 2 bases and 4 bases, there was a span of 9 bases. DNA of the CDR3: TGTGCCAGCAGCTTACCGCGAATCTATGGCTACACCTTC. It specifies CASSLPRIYGYTF.

The chain uses TRBV15 and TRBJ2-7; 7 bases align to TRBD1. J gave up 2 bases and V 6 bases, and 7 bases lay outside the gene matches. Germline V gene sequence: CDR1 LNHNV, CDR2 YYDKDF (reference sequence). The CDR3 runs 14 residues. CDR3 coding DNA: TGTGCCACCAGTTCCCGGGACAGTCCCTACGAGCAGTACTTC. This encodes CATSSRDSPYEQYF.

This chain joins TRBV30 and TRBJ1-1; TRBD1 might be the D (5 bases). V was cut by 0 bases and J by 2 bases, with 10 bases left in between. The CDR3 runs to 14 residues. Germline V gene sequence: CDR1 GTSNPN, CDR2 SVGIG (reference sequence). Written as DNA, the CDR3 is TGTGCCTGGAGTGTTTGGGGGTCCAACACTGAAGCTTTCTTT. It is translated as CAWSVWGSNTEAFF. Using reference TRBV30 and TRBJ1-1 for the parts outside the CDR3, the full variable domain is SQTIHQWPATLVQPVGSPLSLECTVEGTSNPNLYWYRQAAGRGLQLLFYSVGIGQISSEVPQNLSASRPQDRQFILSSKKLLLSDSGFYLCAWSVWGSNTEAFFGQGTRLTVV.

This chain joins TRBV28 and TRBJ1-4; 7 bases agree with TRBD1. Germline V lookup: CDR1 MDHEN, CDR2 SYDVKM. The CDR3 is 14 amino acids. J gave up 8 bases and V 2 bases, and 5 bases lay outside the gene matches. DNA for the CDR3: TGTGCCAGCAGTTTAAGACAGGGTAGGGAAAAACTGTTTTTT. Its translation: CASSLRQGREKLFF. Filled out from reference TRBV28 and TRBJ1-4, the complete variable domain reads DVKVTQSSRYLVKRTGEKVFLECVQDMDHENMFWYRQDPGLGLRLIYFSYDVKMKEKGDIPEGYSVSREKKERFSLILESASTNQTSMYLCASSLRQGREKLFFGSGTQLSVL.

This rearrangement joins TRBV12-5 to TRBJ2-5; D is uncertain. The CDR3 extends over 13 amino acids. V was cut by 1 base and J by 4 bases, with 7 bases left in between. In germline, CDR1 is LGHNT, CDR2 FRNRAP. The CDR3 protein is CASGLDPGETQYF. The DNA of the CDR3 is TGTGCTAGTGGTTTGGACCCCGGAGAGACCCAGTACTTC.

There are a few counts of this clone. The chain joins TRBV20-1 to TRBJ1-5, with D possibly TRBD1 on 5 matching bases. With 3 bases removed from V and 6 bases from J, the gap between germline ends came to 12 bases. This CDR3 has 13 amino acids. Looked up from germline, CDR1 is DFQATT and CDR2 is SNEGSKA (reference sequence). CDR3 in DNA: TGCAGTGCTAGTTTTGCAGGGCTTCAGCCCCAGCATTTT. Protein sequence: CSASFAGLQPQHF.

The chain carries TRBV10-3 and TRBJ2-7; a weak D match, TRBD2 (5 bases). Trimming stripped 5 bases from V and 3 bases from J, with 11 bases between. CDR3 size: 13 residues. Germline V lookup: CDR1 ENHRY, CDR2 SYGVKD. CDR3 DNA sequence: TGTGCCATCAGTTCTAGAGGGAGCTACGAGCAGTACTTC. It translates to CAISSRGSYEQYF.